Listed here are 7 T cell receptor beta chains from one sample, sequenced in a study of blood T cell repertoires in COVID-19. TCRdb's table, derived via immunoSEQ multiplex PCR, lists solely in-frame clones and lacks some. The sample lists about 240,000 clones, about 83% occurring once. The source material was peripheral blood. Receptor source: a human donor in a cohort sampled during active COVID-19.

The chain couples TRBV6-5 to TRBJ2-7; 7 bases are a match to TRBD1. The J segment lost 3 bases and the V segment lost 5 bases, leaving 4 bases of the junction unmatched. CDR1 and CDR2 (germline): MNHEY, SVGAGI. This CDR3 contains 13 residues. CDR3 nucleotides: TGTGCCAGCAGTATCACAGGGGACTACGAGCAGTACTTC. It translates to CASSITGDYEQYF.

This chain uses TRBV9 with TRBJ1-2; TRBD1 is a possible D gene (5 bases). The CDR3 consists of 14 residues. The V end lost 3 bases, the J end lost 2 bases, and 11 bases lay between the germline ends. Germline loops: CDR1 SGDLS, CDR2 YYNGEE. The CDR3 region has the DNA TGTGCCAGCAGCGCCTCCCCAGGGAACTATGGCTACACCTTC. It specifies CASSASPGNYGYTF. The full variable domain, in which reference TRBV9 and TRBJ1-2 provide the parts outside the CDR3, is DSGVTQTPKHLITATGQRVTLRCSPRSGDLSVYWYQQSLDQGLQFLIQYYNGEERAKGNILERFSAQQFPDLHSELNLSSLELGDSALYFCASSASPGNYGYTFGSGTRLTVV.

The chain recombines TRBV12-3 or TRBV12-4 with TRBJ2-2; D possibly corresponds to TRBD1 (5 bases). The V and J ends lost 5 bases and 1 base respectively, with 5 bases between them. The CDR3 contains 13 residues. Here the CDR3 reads CASSDRNTGELFF. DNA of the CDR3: TGTGCCAGCAGTGACAGGAACACCGGGGAGCTGTTTTTT.

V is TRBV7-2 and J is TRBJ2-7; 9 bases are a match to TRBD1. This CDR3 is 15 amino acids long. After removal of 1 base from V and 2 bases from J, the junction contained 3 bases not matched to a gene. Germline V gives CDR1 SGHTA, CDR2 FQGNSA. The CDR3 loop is CASSLGWDRAYEQYF. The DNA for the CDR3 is TGTGCCAGCAGCTTAGGTTGGGACAGGGCCTACGAGCAGTACTTC.

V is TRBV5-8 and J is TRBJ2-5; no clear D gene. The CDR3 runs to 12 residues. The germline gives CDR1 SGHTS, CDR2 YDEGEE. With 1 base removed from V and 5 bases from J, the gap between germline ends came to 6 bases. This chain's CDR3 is CASSLFVETQYF. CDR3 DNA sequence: TGTGCCAGCAGCTTGTTCGTCGAGACCCAGTACTTC.

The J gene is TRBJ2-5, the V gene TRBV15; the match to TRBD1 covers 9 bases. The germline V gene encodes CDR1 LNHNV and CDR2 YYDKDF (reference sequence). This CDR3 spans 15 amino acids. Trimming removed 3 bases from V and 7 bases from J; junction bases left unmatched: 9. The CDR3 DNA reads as TGTGCCACCAGCAGGCGGGGACAGGGCTATGTGACCCAGTACTTC. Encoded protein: CATSRRGQGYVTQYF.

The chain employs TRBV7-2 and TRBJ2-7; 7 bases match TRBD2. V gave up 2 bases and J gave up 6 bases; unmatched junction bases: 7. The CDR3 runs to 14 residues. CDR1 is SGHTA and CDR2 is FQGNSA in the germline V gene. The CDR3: CASSLSSGGGEQYF. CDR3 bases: TGTGCCAGCAGCTTATCGTCGGGAGGCGGCGAGCAGTACTTC.